Presented here are 13 T cell receptor beta chains from one specimen sequenced in a study of beta chain features in type 1 diabetes. Sequenced material consisted of expressed TCRB transcripts (all of the isolated RNA was reverse transcribed). Generated by immunoSEQ multiplex PCR, the TCRdb table keeps only in-frame clones and is missing some. The sample holds some 330,000 clones; 8% to 13% are singletons and the top ten take 0.015%. The sample was naive CD4+ T cells from blood. The receptors stem from a woman aged 30 to 39 in good health.

The V gene is TRBV5-1, the J gene TRBJ2-7; TRBD2 agrees at 9 bases. Per the germline V gene, CDR1 is SGHRS and CDR2 is YFSETQ. The CDR3 is 14 amino acids. V dropped 4 bases and J dropped 6; count of bases not matched to a gene: 8. The CDR3 loop reads CASSLSGSDGEQYF. As DNA, the CDR3 is TGCGCCAGCAGCCTTAGCGGGAGTGACGGCGAGCAGTACTTC.

This sequence joins TRBV29-1 and TRBJ2-1, with D possibly being TRBD2 (5 bases). Looked up from germline, CDR1 is SQVTM and CDR2 is ANQGSEA. The CDR3 runs 13 residues. The CDR3, as DNA: TGCACGAGCGGTGAATGGGCAACGGATGAGCAGTTCTTC. Residues: CTSGEWATDEQFF.

There are a few counts of this clone. The gene calls are TRBV9 and TRBJ1-2, with D perhaps TRBD1 (6 bases). Per the germline V gene, CDR1 is SGDLS and CDR2 is YYNGEE. The CDR3 covers 16 residues. The V end lost 4 bases, the J end lost 2 bases, and 18 bases lay between the germline ends. CDR3 DNA sequence: TGTGCCAGCAGCCCCGACCCACTAGGACAGAACTATGGCTACACCTTC. This translates into CASSPDPLGQNYGYTF.

This clone was seen only a few times. The V call is TRBV4-3, the J call TRBJ2-1, with 10 positions matching TRBD2. This CDR3 is 17 amino acids long. The junction had 11 bases not matched to a gene; V was cut back by 0 bases and J by 9 bases. CDR1 LGHNA and CDR2 YSLEER come from the germline V gene. This chain's CDR3 is CASSQDSPLAGEGEQFF. The CDR3 DNA sequence: TGCGCCAGCAGCCAAGATAGCCCCCTAGCGGGAGAAGGTGAGCAGTTCTTC.

This chain joins TRBV23-1 and TRBJ2-1; 7 nucleotides line up with TRBD1. TRBV23-1 is filed as an ORF, its function uncertain. The ends lost 1 base at V and 3 bases at J; junction bases unmatched: 6. The CDR3 runs 16 residues. The CDR3 spells CASSQLRGQNYNEQFF. The CDR3 coding sequence is TGCGCCAGCAGTCAATTAAGGGGACAGAACTACAATGAGCAGTTCTTC.

The chain has TRBV7-2 and TRBJ2-7; TRBD1 matches at 8 bases. The germline V gene encodes CDR1 SGHTA and CDR2 FQGNSA. The CDR3 loop spans 14 amino acids. J gave up 5 bases and V 1 base, and 4 bases lay outside the gene matches. CDR3 sequence (DNA): TGTGCCAGCAGCTTAGTGACAGGGGCCAACGAGCAGTACTTC. This gives the protein CASSLVTGANEQYF.

This clone appeared a few times. The chain uses TRBV4-3 and TRBJ1-5; perhaps TRBD1 as D (5 bases). Germline CDR1 reads LGHNA; CDR2 reads YSLEER. The CDR3 has 16 residues. Trimming took 0 bases from V and 6 from J, leaving 15 bases between them. The CDR3 DNA reads TGCGCCAGCAGCCAAGATTGGGGGGGGAGGGTTCAGCCCCAGCATTTT. It is translated as CASSQDWGGRVQPQHF.

This clone has more than one count but fewer than ten. V and J are TRBV29-1 and TRBJ2-1; unclear D gene. Germline values: CDR1 SQVTM, CDR2 ANQGSEA. V was pared by 4 bases and J by 4 bases, with 14 bases between. This CDR3 contains 14 residues. CDR3 DNA sequence: TGCAGCGTTGTCTGGCTAGTCCCGTACAATGAGCAGTTCTTC. Translated: CSVVWLVPYNEQFF.

This chain links TRBV19 with TRBJ2-6, with TRBD1 matching 7 bases. The CDR3 has 15 amino acids. V shed 2 bases, J shed 2 bases, and the junction held 0 bases outside the gene matches. The germline V gene has CDR1 LNHDA and CDR2 SQIVND (reference sequence). The CDR3 protein is CASSIQGAGANVLTF. In DNA, the CDR3 is TGTGCCAGTAGTATACAGGGGGCTGGGGCCAACGTCCTGACTTTC.

This chain uses TRBV7-8 with TRBJ2-4; D gene uncertain. The ends were cut back, 0 bases at V and 0 bases at J, with 9 bases in the middle. Per germline, CDR1 SGHVS and CDR2 FQNEAQ. The CDR3 has 16 residues. CDR3 sequence reads: CASSLARDVAKNIQYF. For the CDR3, the DNA is TGTGCCAGCAGCTTAGCTAGAGATGTAGCCAAAAACATTCAGTACTTC.

This clone appeared a few times. The genes are TRBV28 and TRBJ2-5; 9 nucleotides agree with TRBD1. Germline trimming cut 2 bases from V and 6 bases from J; bases unmatched to any gene: 4. The CDR3 is 14 residues long. Germline V CDR1 and CDR2: MDHEN, SYDVKM. The CDR3 DNA is TGTGCCAGCAGTTTAGCCGGGACAGGGAAGACCCAGTACTTC. It specifies CASSLAGTGKTQYF.

The chain combines TRBV18 with TRBJ2-5; D is unclear. Deletions cut 3 bases from V and 5 bases from J, with 10 bases between. This CDR3 has 13 residues. CDR1 is KGHSH, CDR2 LQKENI, per germline. The chain's CDR3 is CASSPSESETQYF. DNA for the CDR3: TGTGCCAGCTCACCGTCGGAGTCGGAGACCCAGTACTTC.

This chain connects TRBV28 to TRBJ2-7; D not resolved. Deletions cut 6 bases from V and 0 bases from J, with 15 bases between. From germline, CDR1 is MDHEN and CDR2 SYDVKM. This CDR3 region has 15 residues. The CDR3, as DNA: TGTGCCAGCAGCCCACCCTCGGTCCTCTCCTACGAGCAGTACTTC. It is translated as CASSPPSVLSYEQYF.